The 22 T cell receptor beta chains presented below share a single source sample, sequenced in a study of human T cells and chemical hapten exposure. TCRdb independently ran MiXCR on the RACE reads; one entry per CDR3 protein. This table has fewer than 300,000 distinct CDR3 sequences, about 9% appearing once. As for time point: pre-sensitization, week 0. Stated treatment: therapeutic diphenylcyclopropenone sensitization with weekly scalp DPC. The source was whole blood, collected in connection with sensitization to the hapten diphenylcyclopropenone (DPC). These receptors came from a woman aged 40 to 49 with alopecia areata. Some clones in this sample may be carry-over from other donors' samples.

This clonotype has just a few counts. The chain couples TRBV12-3 or TRBV12-4 to TRBJ2-3; 13 bases are a match to TRBD2. The junction had 0 bases not matched to a gene; V was cut back by 8 bases and J by 1 base. CDR3 length equals 14 residues. The CDR3 here is CASGTSGGTDTQYF. The CDR3 nucleotides are TGTGCCAGCGGGACTAGCGGGGGCACAGATACGCAGTATTTT.

In its sample, this clonotype was seen a few times. The V and J genes are TRBV7-9 and TRBJ2-5, with TRBD1 as a possible D gene (5 bases). This CDR3 region has 15 residues. V lost 6 bases to trimming and J lost 1 base, with 15 bases between them. Germline CDR1 SEHNR, CDR2 FQNEAQ (reference sequence). The CDR3 protein is CASSPPETAQETQYF. The CDR3 region has the DNA TGTGCCAGCAGTCCCCCCGAGACAGCCCAAGAGACCCAGTACTTC. Based on the CDR3 plus reference TRBV7-9 and TRBJ2-5, the full variable domain is DTGVSQNPRHKITKRGQNVTFRCDPISEHNRLYWYRQTLGQGPEFLTYFQNEAQLEKSRLLSDRFSAERPKGSFSTLEIQRTEQGDSAMYLCASSPPETAQETQYFGPGTRLLVL.

The rearrangement uses TRBV12-3 or TRBV12-4 and TRBJ1-2; D unresolved. The CDR3 totals 15 residues. Deletions cut 5 bases from V and 2 bases from J, with 15 bases between. The CDR3 loop reads CASSHRRLPNYGYTF. CDR3 nucleotide sequence: TGTGCCAGCAGTCACCGCCGCCTTCCCAACTATGGCTACACCTTC.

CDR3 region: CSVWKGAGTEAFF. DNA of the CDR3: TGCAGCGTTTGGAAGGGAGCGGGCACTGAAGCTTTCTTT. The V and J genes are TRBV29-1 and TRBJ1-1, with D unclear. The CDR3 covers 13 residues. Between the trimmed V and J ends, which lost 5 bases and 4 bases, there was a span of 14 bases. Per germline, CDR1 SQVTM and CDR2 ANQGSEA. The complete variable domain, with remaining parts taken from reference TRBV29-1 and TRBJ1-1, reads SAVISQKPSRDICQRGTSLTIQCQVDSQVTMMFWYRQQPGQSLTLIATANQGSEATYESGFVIDKFPISRPNLTFSTLTVSNMSPEDSSIYLCSVWKGAGTEAFFGQGTRLTVV.

This clonotype was detected many times. V usage is TRBV28 and J usage is TRBJ2-7; 9 bases are a match to TRBD1. Germline V gene data show CDR1 as MDHEN and CDR2 as SYDVKM. The CDR3 spans 17 residues. J lost 6 bases, V lost 4 bases, and 16 bases had no gene match. As DNA, the CDR3 is TGTGCCAGCAGTTCCACAATTTCCGGGACAGGGTATGGCGAGCAGTACTTC. Its translation: CASSSTISGTGYGEQYF.

The sample holds many counts of this clonotype. The V gene is TRBV6-6, the J gene TRBJ1-1; 8 bases are shared with TRBD1. This CDR3 spans 13 amino acids. The V segment lost 2 bases and the J segment 11 bases; nucleotides outside the gene matches: 7. Germline lookup yields CDR1 MNHNY and CDR2 SVGAGI (reference sequence). CDR3 in DNA: TGTGCCAGCAGTTACGGGGGACAGGTTGGGGCTTTCTTT. Translated: CASSYGGQVGAFF.

This clonotype was counted a few times. The V and J genes are TRBV7-2 and TRBJ1-5; no clear D. There are 13 residues in the CDR3. Germline V CDR1 and CDR2: SGHTA, FQGNSA. V was pared by 2 bases and J by 7 bases, with 9 bases between. The CDR3 protein is CASSLWVNQPQHF. The CDR3 DNA is TGTGCCAGCAGCTTATGGGTTAACCAGCCCCAGCATTTT.

This clonotype was recorded a few times. The V and J genes are TRBV11-2 and TRBJ2-2; 11 positions agree with TRBD2. The V and J ends lost 5 bases and 7 bases, in that order; junction bases with no gene match: 9. CDR1 and CDR2 (germline): SGHAT, FQNNGV. This CDR3 has 16 residues. CDR3 sequence reads: CASSPISGRAIGELFF. The CDR3 bases are TGTGCCAGCAGCCCCATTAGCGGGAGGGCCATCGGGGAGCTGTTTTTT.

This clonotype was detected a few times. The chain employs TRBV28 and TRBJ1-5; D is undetermined. Germline V gene sequence: CDR1 MDHEN, CDR2 SYDVKM. The CDR3 is made up of 14 amino acids. With 7 bases removed from V and 5 bases from J, the gap between germline ends came to 15 bases. CDR3 sequence: CASTLSPTYQPQHF. CDR3 DNA sequence: TGTGCCAGCACGTTATCGCCAACCTATCAGCCCCAGCATTTT.

This clonotype was counted between two and nine times. The chain couples TRBV12-3 or TRBV12-4 to TRBJ2-2, with 8 bases identical to TRBD1. The CDR3 has 12 residues. The CDR3 reads CSPGQEAGELFF. The CDR3 DNA sequence: TGTTCCCCGGGACAGGAGGCCGGGGAGCTGTTTTTT.

This clonotype was found a few times. V usage is TRBV6-2 or TRBV6-3 and J usage is TRBJ2-7; perhaps TRBD1 as D (5 bases). Per germline, CDR1 MNHEY and CDR2 SVGEGT. There are 14 residues in the CDR3. Between the trimmed V and J ends, which lost 7 bases and 2 bases, there was a span of 15 bases. The CDR3 bases are TGTGCCAGCACCCCGACAGTCCTTACCTACGAGCAGTACTTC. Its translation is CASTPTVLTYEQYF.

The gene calls are TRBV20-1 and TRBJ2-7; TRBD1 agrees at 7 bases. CDR3 length: 15 residues. Trimming cost V 6 bases and J 3 bases; bases outside gene matches: 14. Per the germline V gene, CDR1 is DFQATT and CDR2 is SNEGSKA (reference sequence). This CDR3 reads CSAPPNRGLSYEQYF. The CDR3, as DNA: TGCAGTGCACCGCCGAACAGGGGTCTAAGCTACGAGCAGTACTTC.

The genes are TRBV12-3 or TRBV12-4 and TRBJ1-6, with D unresolved. V lost 5 bases and J lost 9, with 8 bases in between. This CDR3 region has 12 residues. The CDR3 is CASSTLGSPLHF. Written as DNA, the CDR3 is TGTGCCAGCAGTACCCTTGGTTCACCCCTCCACTTT.

This clonotype was seen at least ten times. V gene TRBV7-9 combines with J gene TRBJ2-7; TRBD1 aligns across 7 bases. CDR3 size: 14 residues. Germline CDR1 reads SEHNR; CDR2 reads FQNEAQ (reference sequence). V was pared by 5 bases and J by 9 bases, with 13 bases of the junction left unmatched. This chain's CDR3 is CASSPRGQETSQYF. In nucleotides, the CDR3 is TGTGCCAGCAGCCCACGTGGACAGGAGACCTCGCAGTACTTC.

The rearrangement joins TRBV6-5 to TRBJ2-6; no definite D call. CDR3 length: 13 amino acids. V was trimmed by 0 bases and J by 12 bases, leaving 9 bases between them. The germline CDR1 and CDR2 sequences are MNHEY and SVGAGI. The CDR3 bases are TGTGCCAGCAGTTACTCGATCAGAAGCGTCCTGACTTTC. It encodes CASSYSIRSVLTF.

This clonotype has only a few counts. The chain uses TRBV7-9 and TRBJ2-7; D is uncertain. Trimming left V 5 bases short and J 2 bases short, with 4 bases between. The CDR3 spans 11 residues. CDR1 SEHNR and CDR2 FQNEAQ come from the germline V gene (reference sequence). CDR3 DNA sequence: TGTGCCAGCAGCAACGCCTACGAGCAGTACTTC. This translates into CASSNAYEQYF.

The CDR3 nucleotides are TGTGCCAGCAGTGATTCGCCAGGGAGTAATGAGCAGTTCTTC. This sequence encodes CASSDSPGSNEQFF. The V and J genes are TRBV2 and TRBJ2-1, with D possibly called TRBD1 or TRBD2 (5 bases each). V lost 3 bases to trimming and J lost 7 bases, with 13 bases between them. The germline gives CDR1 SNHLY, CDR2 FYNNEI. This CDR3 has 14 residues.

The sample holds many counts of this clonotype. The chain has TRBV20-1 and TRBJ2-1; 9 bases line up with TRBD1. The CDR3 extends over 14 amino acids. The junction had 1 base not matched to a gene; V was cut back by 3 bases and J by 1 base. CDR1 DFQATT and CDR2 SNEGSKA come from the germline V gene (reference sequence). CDR3 protein: CSARTGGSYNEQFF. The CDR3 nucleotides read TGCAGTGCTAGGACAGGGGGGTCCTACAATGAGCAGTTCTTC.

The rearrangement links TRBV6-5 to TRBJ2-7; D may be TRBD1 or TRBD2 (6 bases each). V lost 5 bases and J lost 5, with 16 bases in between. Germline CDR1 is MNHEY and CDR2 is SVGAGI. This CDR3 is 14 amino acids long. DNA of the CDR3: TGTGCCAGCAGTCAGGGTGGGGGGCACAACGAGCAGTACTTC. Protein sequence: CASSQGGGHNEQYF.

This clonotype was detected only a few times. This chain joins TRBV12-3 or TRBV12-4 and TRBJ1-1; D is perhaps TRBD1 (5 bases). Trimming removed 2 bases from V and 4 bases from J, with 11 bases in between. The CDR3 loop spans 14 amino acids. The CDR3 here is CASSLLTGGTEAFF. The CDR3 bases are TGTGCCAGCAGTTTATTAACTGGGGGCACTGAAGCTTTCTTT.

This chain uses TRBV29-1 with TRBJ2-7; D gene ambiguous. This CDR3 is built from 10 residues. The V and J ends lost 4 bases and 3 bases respectively, with 4 bases between them. Germline V CDR1 and CDR2: SQVTM, ANQGSEA. CDR3 DNA sequence: TGCAGCGTTGCCGTCTACGAGCAGTACTTC. Encoded protein: CSVAVYEQYF.

This clonotype was counted a few times. The genes are TRBV28 and TRBJ2-7; D is tentatively TRBD1 or TRBD2 (5 bases each). The V and J ends lost 3 bases and 10 bases respectively, with 16 bases between them. Germline V gene data show CDR1 as MDHEN and CDR2 as SYDVKM. The CDR3 is 13 amino acids. The CDR3 reads CASSFGTVVFQYF. The CDR3 DNA reads as TGTGCCAGCAGTTTTGGGACGGTCGTTTTTCAGTACTTC.